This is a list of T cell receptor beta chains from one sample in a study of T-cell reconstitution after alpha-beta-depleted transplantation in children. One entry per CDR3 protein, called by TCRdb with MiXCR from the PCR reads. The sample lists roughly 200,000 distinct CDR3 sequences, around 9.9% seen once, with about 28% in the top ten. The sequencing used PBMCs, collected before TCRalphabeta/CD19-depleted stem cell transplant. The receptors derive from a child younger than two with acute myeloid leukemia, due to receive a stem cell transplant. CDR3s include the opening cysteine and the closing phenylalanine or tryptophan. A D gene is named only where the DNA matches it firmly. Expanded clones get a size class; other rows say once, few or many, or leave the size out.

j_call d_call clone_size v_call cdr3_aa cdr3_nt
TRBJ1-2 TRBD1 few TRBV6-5 CASSYSTGQGAGYTF TGTGCCAGCAGTTACTCGACTGGACAGGGGGCTGGCTACACCTTC
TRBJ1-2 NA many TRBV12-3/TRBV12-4 CASSLQRTGYGYTF TGTGCCAGCAGTTTACAACGGACGGGTTATGGCTACACCTTC
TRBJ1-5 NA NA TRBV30 CAWSVAQTNQPQHF TGTGCCTGGAGTGTAGCGCAGACAAATCAGCCCCAGCATTTT
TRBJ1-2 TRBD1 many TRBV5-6 CASSLPGQGVYGYTF TGTGCCAGCAGCCTCCCGGGACAGGGCGTATATGGCTACACCTTC
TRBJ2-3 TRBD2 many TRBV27 CASSLAALAGEKGNTDTQYF TGTGCCAGCAGTTTAGCCGCACTAGCGGGAGAAAAGGGGAACACAGATACGCAGTATTTT
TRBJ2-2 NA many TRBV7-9 CASRWEVARTGELFF TGTGCCAGCAGATGGGAGGTAGCGCGGACCGGGGAGCTGTTTTTT
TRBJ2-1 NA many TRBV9 CASSGNSPEQFF TGTGCCAGCAGCGGCAACAGCCCTGAGCAGTTCTTC
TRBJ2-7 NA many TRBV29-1 CSVALSYEQYF TGCAGCGTTGCTCTCAGCTACGAGCAGTACTTC
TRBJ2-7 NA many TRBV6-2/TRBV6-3 CASRDAGTVSYEQYF TGTGCCAGCAGGGATGCGGGGACTGTCTCCTACGAGCAGTACTTC
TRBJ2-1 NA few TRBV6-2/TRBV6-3 CASRPRGGAAYNEQFF TGTGCCAGCAGACCTAGGGGGGGAGCGGCCTACAATGAGCAGTTCTTC
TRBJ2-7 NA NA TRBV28 CASSLGGSGEQYF TGTGCCAGCAGTTTAGGGGGAAGCGGGGAGCAGTACTTC
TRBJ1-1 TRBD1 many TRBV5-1 CASSIQGPTNTEAFF TGCGCCAGCAGCATACAGGGGCCTACGAACACTGAAGCTTTCTTT
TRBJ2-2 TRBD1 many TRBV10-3 CATGTGGPPGELFF TGTGCCACAGGGACAGGGGGCCCCCCCGGGGAGCTGTTTTTT
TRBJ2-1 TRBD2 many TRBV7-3 CASSLGAGGLGEQFF TGTGCCAGCAGCTTAGGGGCGGGAGGCCTGGGGGAGCAGTTCTTC
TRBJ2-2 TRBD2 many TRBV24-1 CATSDFGTSGAGELFF TGTGCCACCAGTGATTTTGGGACTAGCGGGGCCGGGGAGCTGTTTTTT
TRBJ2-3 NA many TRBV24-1 CATSELRGTQYF TGTGCCACCAGTGAACTCCGAGGGACGCAGTATTTT
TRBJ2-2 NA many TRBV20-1 CSAAGTENTGELFF TGCAGTGCTGCCGGGACCGAGAACACCGGGGAGCTGTTTTTT
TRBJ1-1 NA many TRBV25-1 CASSAPGAMNTEAFF TGTGCCAGCAGTGCCCCTGGGGCCATGAACACTGAAGCTTTCTTT
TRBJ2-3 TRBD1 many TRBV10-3 CAITRTGSDTQYF TGTGCCATCACCAGGACAGGGTCAGATACGCAGTATTTT
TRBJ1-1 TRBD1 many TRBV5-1 CASTFRAGGSTEAFF TGCGCCAGCACCTTTCGGGCAGGGGGAAGCACTGAAGCTTTCTTT
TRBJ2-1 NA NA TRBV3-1 CASCKAARPPEQFF TGTGCCTCCTGCAAAGCGGCAAGGCCCCCTGAGCAGTTCTTC
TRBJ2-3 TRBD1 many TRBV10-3 CAISERQGEGDTQYF TGTGCCATCAGTGAGAGACAGGGAGAAGGAGATACGCAGTATTTT
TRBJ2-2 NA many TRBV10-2 CASSDWSRGTGELFF TGCGCCAGCAGTGATTGGAGTCGTGGCACCGGGGAGCTGTTTTTT
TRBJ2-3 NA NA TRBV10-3 CAISESQALDGAGGTDTQYF TGTGCCATCAGTGAGTCCCAGGCCCTAGACGGGGCCGGTGGCACAGATACCCAGTATTTT
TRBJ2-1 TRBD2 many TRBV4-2 CASSQDGTRLFF TGTGCCAGCAGCCAAGACGGGACTAGGTTGTTCTTC
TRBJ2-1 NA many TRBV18 CASSPQERNEQFF TGTGCCAGCTCACCACAAGAGCGGAATGAGCAGTTCTTC
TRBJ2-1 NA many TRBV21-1 CASSKGGGRASSYNEQFF TGTGCCAGCAGCAAAGGTGGCGGGAGGGCTTCCTCCTACAATGAGCAGTTCTTC
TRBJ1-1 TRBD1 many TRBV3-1 CASSSPRGQGNTEAFF TGTGCCAGCAGCTCACCCAGGGGGCAGGGGAACACTGAAGCTTTCTTT
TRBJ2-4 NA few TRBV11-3 CASDLAKNIQYF TGTGCCAGCGACCTAGCCAAAAACATTCAGTACTTC
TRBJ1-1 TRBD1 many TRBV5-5 CASSPGTGSTEAFF TGTGCCAGCAGCCCGGGGACAGGGAGCACTGAAGCTTTCTTT
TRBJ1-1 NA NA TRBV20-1 CSDIMVTNTEAFF TGCAGCGACATAATGGTTACGAACACTGAAGCTTTCTTT
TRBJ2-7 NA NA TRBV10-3 CAISESPSREYF TGTGCCATTAGTGAGTCGCCTAGCCGAGAGTACTTC
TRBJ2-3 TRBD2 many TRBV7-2 CASSSYSGTSTDTQYF TGTGCCAGCAGCTCCTATAGCGGGACCTCCACAGATACGCAGTATTTT
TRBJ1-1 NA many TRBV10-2 CASSGILNTEAFF TGCGCCAGCTCCGGGATACTAAACACTGAAGCTTTCTTT
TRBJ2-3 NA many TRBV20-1 CSARDVTSGRATDTQYF TGCAGTGCTAGAGATGTTACGTCTGGGCGGGCCACAGATACGCAGTATTTT
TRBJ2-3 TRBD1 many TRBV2 CASSESGRGRDTQYF TGTGCCAGCAGTGAAAGCGGCAGGGGGCGTGATACGCAGTATTTT
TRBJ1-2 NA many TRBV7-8 CASSFVDSSTGYTF TGTGCCAGCAGCTTTGTCGATTCCAGTACGGGCTACACCTTC
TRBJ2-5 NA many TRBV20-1 CSAKLQGETQYF TGCAGTGCTAAGCTGCAGGGGGAGACCCAGTACTTC